The sequence of this T cell receptor (beta chain) was determined in a study of OX40 agonist ivuxolimab in advanced cancers. Overall study: Patients' therapy was ivuxolimab, an antibody that acts as an agonist of OX40 (CD134). Three patients responded partially, comprising one with hepatocellular carcinoma and two with cutaneous melanoma. The study gave patients intravenous ivuxolimab at 0.01 to 10 mg/kg every 2 weeks.

Profiled with immunoSEQ multiplex PCR; TCRdb holds only in-frame clones, not every one. The sample consists of about 120,000 clones, roughly nine tenths of them appearing once. The CDR3 runs 15 residues. Germline V gene sequence: CDR1 SGHRS, CDR2 YFSETQ. V trimming: 3 bases; J trimming: 3 bases; junction bases outside the gene matches: 8. This clonotype was obtained from an adult with an advanced solid tumor such as melanoma, head and neck, liver or kidney cancer. This chain connects TRBV5-1 to TRBJ1-1, with 7 nucleotides matching TRBD1. Sequenced material: CD4+ or CD8+ T cells sorted from blood, taken in a trial of the OX40 agonist ivuxolimab. The CDR3 nucleotides read TGCGCCAGCAGCTCGCGGACAGGTGGGGACACTGAAGCTTTCTTT. This translates into CASSSRTGGDTEAFF.